This T cell receptor (beta chain) is from a study of cytomegalovirus exposure and HLA in healthy donors. Findings and limits, study-wide: Presence/absence comparisons presumed near-even sequencing depth among donors.

Both 60 Vbeta primers and 13 Jbeta primers went into the PCR. TCRdb's table, derived via immunoSEQ multiplex PCR, lists solely in-frame clones and lacks some. The sample has a few hundred thousand clones, 80% to 90% seen once. With respect to this clone: Its antigen is currently unknown.

CDR1 MNHEY and CDR2 SMNVEV come from the germline V gene (reference sequence). The CDR3 is made up of 18 amino acids. The V gene end was trimmed by 3 bases and the J gene end by 3 bases; junction bases not matched to a gene: 9. The specimen was PBMCs. This rearrangement joins TRBV27 to TRBJ1-6, with 9 bases lining up with TRBD1. This sequence originates from a woman aged 18-30 years in good health and CMV-seronegative. CDR3 sequence reads: CASSFHRGQGGYNSPLHF. CDR3 sequence (DNA): TGTGCCAGCAGTTTCCACCGGGGACAGGGTGGCTATAATTCACCCCTCCACTTT.